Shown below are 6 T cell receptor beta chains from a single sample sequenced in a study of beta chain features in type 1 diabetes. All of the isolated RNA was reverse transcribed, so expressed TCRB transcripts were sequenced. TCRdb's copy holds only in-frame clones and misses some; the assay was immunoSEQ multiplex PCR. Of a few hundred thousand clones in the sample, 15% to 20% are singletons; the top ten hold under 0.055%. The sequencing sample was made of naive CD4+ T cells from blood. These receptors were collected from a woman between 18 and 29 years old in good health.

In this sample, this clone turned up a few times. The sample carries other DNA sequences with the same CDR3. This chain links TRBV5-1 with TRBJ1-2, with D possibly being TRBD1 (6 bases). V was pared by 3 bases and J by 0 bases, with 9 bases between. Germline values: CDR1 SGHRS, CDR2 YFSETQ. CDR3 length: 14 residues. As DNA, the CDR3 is TGCGCCAGCAGCTCCGGACAGACTAACTATGGCTACACCTTC. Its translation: CASSSGQTNYGYTF.

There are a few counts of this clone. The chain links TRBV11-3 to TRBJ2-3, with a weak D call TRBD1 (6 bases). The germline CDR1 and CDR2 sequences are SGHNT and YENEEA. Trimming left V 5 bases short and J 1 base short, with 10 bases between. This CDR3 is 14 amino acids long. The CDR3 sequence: CASSGWTGTDTQYF. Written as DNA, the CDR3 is TGTGCCAGCAGCGGATGGACAGGCACAGATACGCAGTATTTT.

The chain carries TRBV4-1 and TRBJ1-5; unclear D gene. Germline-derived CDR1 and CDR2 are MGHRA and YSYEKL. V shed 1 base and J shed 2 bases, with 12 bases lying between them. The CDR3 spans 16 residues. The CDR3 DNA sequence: TGCGCCAGCAGCCAAGGGGCATTATCGGGCAATCAGCCCCAGCATTTT. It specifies CASSQGALSGNQPQHF.

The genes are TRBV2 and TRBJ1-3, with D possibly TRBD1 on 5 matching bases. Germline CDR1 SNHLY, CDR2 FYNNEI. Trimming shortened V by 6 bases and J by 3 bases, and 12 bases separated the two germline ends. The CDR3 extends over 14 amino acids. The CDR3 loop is CASSSDRGGNTIYF. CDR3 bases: TGTGCCAGCAGCTCCGACAGAGGTGGAAACACCATATATTTT.

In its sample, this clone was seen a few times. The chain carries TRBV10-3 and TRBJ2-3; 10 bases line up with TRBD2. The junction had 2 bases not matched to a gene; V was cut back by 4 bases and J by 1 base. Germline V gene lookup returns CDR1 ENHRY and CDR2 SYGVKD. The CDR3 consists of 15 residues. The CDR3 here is CAISALAGGTDTQYF. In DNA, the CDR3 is TGTGCCATCAGTGCTCTAGCGGGGGGCACAGATACGCAGTATTTT.

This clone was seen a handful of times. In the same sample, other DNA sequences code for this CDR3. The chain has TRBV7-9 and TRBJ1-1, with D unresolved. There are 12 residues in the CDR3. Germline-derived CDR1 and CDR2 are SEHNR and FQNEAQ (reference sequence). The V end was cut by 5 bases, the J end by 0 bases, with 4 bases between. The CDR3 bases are TGTGCCAGCAGCCCTTTGAACACTGAAGCTTTCTTT. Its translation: CASSPLNTEAFF. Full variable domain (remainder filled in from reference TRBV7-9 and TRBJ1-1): DTGVSQNPRHKITKRGQNVTFRCDPISEHNRLYWYRQTLGQGPEFLTYFQNEAQLEKSRLLSDRFSAERPKGSFSTLEIQRTEQGDSAMYLCASSPLNTEAFFGQGTRLTVV.